This TCR beta chain was identified in a study of liver allograft versus peripheral blood T cells. Across the study: The study compared liver allograft T cell receptor repertoires against peripheral blood repertoires of liver transplant recipients.

Broader study findings: Differences were reported between the T cell receptor repertoires inside liver allografts and those that were detected in peripheral blood.

TCRdb passed the reads through MiXCR, listing each CDR3 protein once. This sample has more than 950 distinct CDR3 sequences; under 20% occur once, and the top ten carry over 75%. This clonotype was counted between two and nine times. The antigen is undetermined. The V and J ends lost 1 base and 2 bases respectively, with 20 bases between them. This CDR3 has 18 residues. This sequence joins TRBV12-3 or TRBV12-4 and TRBJ1-1, with D unclear. The origin of this receptor is a human patient who had a liver transplant. Part of the T cell pool may stem from the graft donor. Here the CDR3 reads CASSLERGLYHSNTEAFF. As DNA, the CDR3 is TGTGCCAGCAGTTTAGAGAGAGGGCTTTATCACAGTAACACTGAAGCTTTCTTT.